This T cell receptor (beta chain) came from a study of early T cells in non-severe SARS-CoV-2 infection. TCRdb re-called the 5' RACE reads through MiXCR, storing one row per CDR3 protein. Found here are about 35,000 distinct CDR3 sequences, around 4.3% of them singletons; the top ten hold 5.5% to 6%. Whole-study findings and limits: VDJdb matching favored anti-spike CD8 responses, missing private and CD4 specificities.

The length of the CDR3 is 15 residues. The germline V gene encodes CDR1 SGHTA and CDR2 FQGNSA. V trimming: 4 bases; J trimming: 5 bases; junction bases outside the gene matches: 7. This clonotype was seen many times. Its antigen is undetermined. The sequencing sample was made of whole blood. The sequence was obtained from an adult who was a healthcare worker with PCR-confirmed SARS-CoV-2 infection or an uninfected control (not recorded which). This chain connects TRBV7-2 to TRBJ2-1, with TRBD2 matching over 8 bases. CDR3 DNA sequence: TGTGCCAGCAGCTGGGACGGCGGGGGGAACAATGAGCAGTTCTTC. Encoded protein: CASSWDGGGNNEQFF.